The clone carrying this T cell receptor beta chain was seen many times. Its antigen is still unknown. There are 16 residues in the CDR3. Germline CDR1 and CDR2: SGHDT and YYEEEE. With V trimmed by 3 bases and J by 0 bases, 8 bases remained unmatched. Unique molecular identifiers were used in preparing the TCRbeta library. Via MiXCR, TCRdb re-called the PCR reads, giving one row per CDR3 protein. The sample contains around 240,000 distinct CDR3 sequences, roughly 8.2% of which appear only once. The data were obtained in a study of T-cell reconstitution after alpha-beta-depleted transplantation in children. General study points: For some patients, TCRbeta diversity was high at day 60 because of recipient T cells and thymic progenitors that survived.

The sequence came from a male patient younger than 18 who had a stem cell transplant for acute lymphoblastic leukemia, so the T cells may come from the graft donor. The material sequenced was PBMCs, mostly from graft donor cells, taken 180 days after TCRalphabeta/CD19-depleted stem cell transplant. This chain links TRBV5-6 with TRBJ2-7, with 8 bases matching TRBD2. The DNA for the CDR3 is TGTGCCAGCAGCTCGCCCCGACTAGCGCGCTCCTACGAGCAGTACTTC. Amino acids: CASSSPRLARSYEQYF.